One sample yielded the 27 T cell receptor beta chains listed below, sequenced in a study of T cell responses to AZD1222 COVID-19 vaccine. TCRdb's copy holds only in-frame clones and misses some; the assay was immunoSEQ multiplex PCR. The repertoire holds around 20,000 clones, with roughly 84% as singletons. Specimen: peripheral blood, collected 28 days after the second AZD1222 dose. The receptors were gathered from an adult who received the AZD1222 COVID-19 vaccine.

This clone was seen a few times. The gene calls are TRBV7-6 and TRBJ1-1; tentatively, D is TRBD1 (5 bases). Germline CDR1 and CDR2: SGHVS and FNYEAQ. The CDR3 sequence is 13 residues long. Trimming removed 1 base at V and 8 bases at J, with 11 bases between. CDR3: CASSLVRDGEAFF. The CDR3, as DNA: TGTGCCAGCAGCTTAGTCCGGGACGGCGAAGCTTTCTTT. The full variable domain, completed using reference TRBV7-6 and TRBJ1-1, is GAGVSQSPRYKVTKRGQDVALRCDPISGHVSLYWYRQALGQGPEFLTYFNYEAQQDKSGLPNDRFSAERPEGSISTLTIQRTEQRDSAMYRCASSLVRDGEAFFGQGTRLTVV.

Only one count was recorded for this clone. The rearrangement links TRBV6-5 to TRBJ2-7; no clear D. There are 11 residues in the CDR3. In germline, CDR1 is MNHEY, CDR2 SVGAGI. V lost 6 bases, J lost 4 bases, and 7 bases lay in between. The CDR3 sequence: CASRRIYEQYF. The DNA for the CDR3 is TGTGCCAGCAGGAGGATTTACGAGCAGTACTTC.

The V call is TRBV11-2, the J call TRBJ2-5, with D tentatively TRBD1 (6 bases). Trimming cost V 2 bases and J 5 bases, with 21 bases left between them. The CDR3 loop spans 17 amino acids. Germline assignment: CDR1 SGHAT and CDR2 FQNNGV. This CDR3 reads CASSLSSGTPVWETQYF. The CDR3 bases are TGTGCCAGCAGCTTATCGTCTGGGACACCCGTTTGGGAGACCCAGTACTTC. Combining the CDR3 with reference TRBV11-2 and TRBJ2-5 gives the whole variable domain EAGVAQSPRYKIIEKRQSVAFWCNPISGHATLYWYQQILGQGPKLLIQFQNNGVVDDSQLPKDRFSAERLKGVDSTLKIQPAKLEDSAVYLCASSLSSGTPVWETQYFGPGTRLLVL.

V gene TRBV19 combines with J gene TRBJ1-6, with D unresolved. V was pared by 5 bases and J by 8 bases, with 7 bases between. The CDR3 totals 12 residues. Germline-derived CDR1 and CDR2 are LNHDA and SQIVND (reference sequence). CDR3 residues: CASSASHSPLHF. The CDR3 DNA is TGTGCCAGTAGTGCGAGCCATTCACCCCTCCACTTT.

The CDR3 sequence: CASSEGQAGGNTIYF. In DNA form, the CDR3 reads TGTGCCAGCAGTGAGGGGCAGGCTGGTGGAAACACCATATATTTT. This rearrangement joins TRBV9 to TRBJ1-3, with TRBD1 as a possible D gene (5 bases). The V gene's germline CDR1 is SGDLS and CDR2 YYNGEE. The CDR3 spans 15 residues. V was shortened by 5 bases and J by 3 bases, with 15 bases between the two germline ends.

The rearrangement joins TRBV28 to TRBJ1-4, with 10 bases identical to TRBD1. The ends lost 6 bases at V and 8 bases at J; junction bases unmatched: 6. CDR3 length: 14 amino acids. Germline loops: CDR1 MDHEN, CDR2 SYDVKM. This CDR3 reads CASRSGTGVEKLFF. The CDR3 bases are TGTGCCAGCAGGTCCGGGACAGGGGTCGAAAAACTGTTTTTT.

This chain joins TRBV9 and TRBJ2-2, with 10 bases fitting TRBD2. The CDR3 length is 16 residues. V shed 0 bases and J 4 bases; nucleotides not matched to a gene: 3. Germline CDR1 is SGDLS and CDR2 is YYNGEE. The CDR3 DNA follows: TGTGCCAGCAGCGTAGCTAGCGGGGGCCTCACCGGGGAGCTGTTTTTT. Protein sequence: CASSVASGGLTGELFF.

The chain employs TRBV5-8 and TRBJ1-5, with 7 bases identical to TRBD1. Germline values: CDR1 SGHTS, CDR2 YDEGEE. The CDR3 length is 16 residues. The ends lost 4 bases at V and 1 base at J; junction bases unmatched: 8. The CDR3 nucleotides are TGTGCCAGCAGCCCGGAACAGGGGCTGAGCAATCAGCCCCAGCATTTT. Amino acid sequence: CASSPEQGLSNQPQHF.

The V call is TRBV29-1, the J call TRBJ2-3; D gene uncertain. CDR1 SQVTM and CDR2 ANQGSEA come from the germline V gene. CDR3 length: 12 amino acids. Trimming cost V 4 bases and J 2 bases, with 7 bases left between them. The CDR3 region is CSVAGFTDTQYF. CDR3 DNA sequence: TGCAGCGTTGCCGGGTTCACAGATACGCAGTATTTT.

This chain joins TRBV20-1 and TRBJ2-7, with D uncertain. The CDR3 contains 11 residues. Trimming stripped 2 bases from V and 4 bases from J, with 6 bases between. Looked up from germline, CDR1 is DFQATT and CDR2 is SNEGSKA (reference sequence). As DNA, the CDR3 is TGCAGTGCTAGATCCGGGTACGAGCAGTACTTC. This sequence encodes CSARSGYEQYF.

The chain carries TRBV18 and TRBJ2-4; D call uncertain. Germline CDR1 is KGHSH and CDR2 is LQKENI. The CDR3 spans 16 residues. V lost 8 bases to trimming and J lost 6 bases, with 23 bases between them. The CDR3 loop reads CASLPMHTDAANIQYF. The DNA of the CDR3 is TGTGCCAGCCTTCCCATGCATACAGATGCGGCAAACATTCAGTACTTC.

The V call is TRBV6-6, the J call TRBJ2-7, with 8 bases fitting TRBD2. The CDR3 runs 16 residues. Per the germline V gene, CDR1 is MNHNY and CDR2 is SVGAGI (reference sequence). The J segment lost 2 bases and the V segment lost 5 bases, leaving 11 bases of the junction unmatched. CDR3 sequence (DNA): TGTGCCAGCAGTAAGTTAGGGAGCGGGAGCACCTACGAGCAGTACTTC. This sequence encodes CASSKLGSGSTYEQYF.

This clone showed up just a few times. J is TRBJ2-3 and V is TRBV6-5; 9 nucleotides match TRBD2. Germline V gene sequence: CDR1 MNHEY, CDR2 SVGAGI. There are 14 residues in the CDR3. V was pared by 5 bases and J by 4 bases, with 4 bases of the junction left unmatched. The DNA for the CDR3 is TGTGCCAGCAGTAGGACTAGCGATGCAGATACGCAGTATTTT. The encoded protein is CASSRTSDADTQYF.

The chain joins TRBV3-1 (or the pseudogene TRBV3-2) to TRBJ2-7; tentative D call: TRBD1 (6 bases). V was cut by 1 base and J by 0 bases, with 7 bases left in between. CDR1 and CDR2 (germline): LGHDT, YNNKEL (reference sequence). CDR3 size: 14 residues. The CDR3 sequence: CASSQARGSYEQYF. The CDR3 coding sequence is TGTGCCAGCAGCCAAGCCAGGGGCTCCTACGAGCAGTACTTC.

This clone came up a few times. This chain links TRBV21-1 with TRBJ2-1; the DNA was not compared with TRBD2, the D call given in the table. TRBV21-1 is labeled a pseudogene. This CDR3 has 16 residues. As DNA, the CDR3 is TGTGCCAGCAGCAAACCCGGGACTAGCAATAGTCATGAGCAGTTCTTC. This gives the protein CASSKPGTSNSHEQFF.

The chain couples TRBV30 to TRBJ1-5; D remains unclear. The germline V gene has CDR1 GTSNPN and CDR2 SVGIG (reference sequence). The CDR3 is made up of 13 amino acids. Between the trimmed V and J ends, which lost 2 bases and 2 bases, there was a span of 7 bases. In DNA, the CDR3 is TGTGCCTGGAGTCCCGGGCGCAATCAGCCCCAGCATTTT. Its protein is CAWSPGRNQPQHF.

This chain joins TRBV11-3 and TRBJ2-3; 14 nucleotides line up with TRBD2. Trimming took 5 bases from V and 3 from J; bases not matched to a gene: 4. Germline V lookup: CDR1 SGHNT, CDR2 YENEEA. There are 16 residues in the CDR3. The CDR3 region has the DNA TGTGCCAGCAGCCGGGGGACTAGCGGGAGAACAGATACGCAGTATTTT. Amino acids: CASSRGTSGRTDTQYF.

The chain couples TRBV6-5 to TRBJ2-1; the match to TRBD2 covers 8 bases. CDR1 is MNHEY, CDR2 SVGAGI, per germline. V lost 6 bases and J lost 5; bases outside the gene matches: 9. This CDR3 has 15 residues. DNA for the CDR3: TGTGCCAGCAGACGAGCGGGAGCTAGGGACAATGAGCAGTTCTTC. Its protein product is CASRRAGARDNEQFF.

V gene TRBV3-1 (or the pseudogene TRBV3-2) combines with J gene TRBJ1-1; D uncertain. The CDR3 runs to 13 residues. Trimming cost V 5 bases and J 1 base, with 8 bases left between them. Germline V lookup: CDR1 LGHDT, CDR2 YNNKEL (reference sequence). The CDR3 DNA follows: TGTGCCAGCAGCGTGCGAGGGAACACTGAAGCTTTCTTT. Encoded protein: CASSVRGNTEAFF.

The chain uses TRBV3-1 (or the pseudogene TRBV3-2) and TRBJ1-6, with TRBD1 identical over 9 bases. The length of the CDR3 is 14 residues. Germline lookup yields CDR1 LGHDT and CDR2 YNNKEL (reference sequence). V trimming: 6 bases; J trimming: 13 bases; junction bases outside the gene matches: 10. In DNA, the CDR3 is TGTGCCAGCAGTTCGGGGACAGGGACGAGGCCCCTCCACTTT. This gives the protein CASSSGTGTRPLHF.

The chain employs TRBV19 and TRBJ1-2; unclear D gene. This CDR3 contains 15 residues. Per germline, CDR1 LNHDA and CDR2 SQIVND (reference sequence). Trimming took off 6 bases at V and 0 bases at J, with 14 bases between the two ends. DNA for the CDR3: TGTGCCAGTAGCCCAATATCCAACCCTAACTATGGCTACACCTTC. Translated, it gives CASSPISNPNYGYTF.

The chain combines TRBV7-2 with TRBJ2-7; 13 bases map to TRBD2. The junction had 4 bases not matched to a gene; V was cut back by 5 bases and J by 3 bases. This CDR3 is built from 15 residues. CDR1 and CDR2 from the germline V gene are SGHTA and FQGNSA. The CDR3 DNA reads TGTGCCAGCAGCGCCGGACTAGCGGGAGTCTACGAGCAGTACTTC. Translating gives CASSAGLAGVYEQYF.

V usage is TRBV30 and J usage is TRBJ1-5; D is possibly TRBD1 (6 bases). The CDR3 extends over 14 amino acids. The ends were cut back, 3 bases at V and 3 bases at J, with 12 bases in the middle. Germline CDR1 is GTSNPN and CDR2 is SVGIG (reference sequence). In DNA form, the CDR3 reads TGTGCCTGGAGCTTAGGACAGTACAATCAGCCCCAGCATTTT. Translation: CAWSLGQYNQPQHF.

This clone turned up a few times. This chain uses TRBV5-4 with TRBJ2-5; D is uncertain. Germline loops: CDR1 SGHNT, CDR2 YYREEE (reference sequence). The CDR3 extends over 14 amino acids. The ends were cut back, 3 bases at V and 1 base at J, with 10 bases in the middle. The CDR3 DNA is TGTGCCAGCAGCTCCACGAACAGCCAAGAGACCCAGTACTTC. This translates into CASSSTNSQETQYF.

This chain joins TRBV5-1 and TRBJ1-2; D unclear. The germline V gene encodes CDR1 SGHRS and CDR2 YFSETQ. The ends were cut back, 3 bases at V and 4 bases at J, with 10 bases in the middle. This CDR3 is built from 13 residues. The CDR3 DNA is TGCGCCAGCAGCTCCCACACCATCTATGGCTACACCTTC. Its protein product is CASSSHTIYGYTF. Complete variable domain (other parts from reference TRBV5-1 and TRBJ1-2): KAGVTQTPRYLIKTRGQQVTLSCSPISGHRSVSWYQQTPGQGLQFLFEYFSETQRNKGNFPGRFSGRQFSNSRSEMNVSTLELGDSALYLCASSSHTIYGYTFGSGTRLTVV.

This rearrangement joins TRBV5-1 to TRBJ2-3; TRBD1 matches at 7 bases. Germline trimming cut 8 bases from V and 5 bases from J; bases unmatched to any gene: 11. The germline V gene has CDR1 SGHRS and CDR2 YFSETQ. CDR3 size: 14 residues. CDR3 nucleotide sequence: TGCGCCAGTTTCCGGGACAGAGGAGGAGATACGCAGTATTTT. As protein: CASFRDRGGDTQYF.

The chain employs TRBV10-3 and TRBJ1-1; no clear D gene. The CDR3 has 11 amino acids. The ends were cut back, 6 bases at V and 1 base at J, with 3 bases in the middle. Germline CDR1 reads ENHRY; CDR2 reads SYGVKD. CDR3 in amino acids: CAISKNTEAFF. CDR3 nucleotide sequence: TGTGCCATCAGCAAGAACACTGAAGCTTTCTTT.